This TCR beta chain was obtained from a study of cytomegalovirus exposure and HLA in healthy donors. Across the whole study: Both the 100 to 150 validation repertoires and the approximately 700 first-cohort repertoires used the same platform, as reported by a later analysis. Study-wide points: Many donors shared some public TCRs, even though most TCR sequences were rare. Clusters of TCRs from the first cohort tended to co-occur in the 95 to 150 validation repertoires (as a later analysis found).

The assay was immunoSEQ multiplex PCR, and TCRdb's table has in-frame clones only and misses some. The top ten hold around 10% of the sample, which has about 160,000 clones, under 90% seen once. A remark on this clone: Its antigen remains unidentified.

Sequencing was carried out using PBMCs. The receptor was derived from a woman under 30 in good health and CMV-seropositive.

CDR3 DNA sequence: TGTGCCAGCAGTTTAGGAGCCACTGAAGCTTTCTTT. Its translation: CASSLGATEAFF. The chain carries TRBV28 and TRBJ1-1; D is undetermined. Germline V gene sequence: CDR1 MDHEN, CDR2 SYDVKM. Trimming removed 2 bases at V and 4 bases at J, with 5 bases between. This CDR3 has 12 amino acids.